Sequencing of this T cell receptor (beta chain) was carried out in a study of T-cell reconstitution after alpha-beta-depleted transplantation in children. The TCRbeta library was prepared with unique molecular identifiers. TCRdb recomputed calls from the PCR reads with MiXCR, one row per CDR3 protein. This table has hundreds of thousands of distinct CDR3 sequences, approximately 17% appearing once. This clonotype was counted ten times or more. This CDR3 comprises 13 residues. V lost 1 base, J lost 1 base, and 7 bases lay in between. Germline CDR1 reads SQVTM; CDR2 reads ANQGSEA. The specimen was PBMCs from the stem cell graft donor, collected from the stem cell graft. This chain joins TRBV29-1 and TRBJ1-2; D gene ambiguous. The receptor was derived from a human donor who donated a stem cell graft to a child with acute myeloid leukemia. This chain's CDR3 is CSVEGHFNYGYTF. DNA of the CDR3: TGCAGCGTTGAAGGACACTTTAACTATGGCTACACCTTC.